One T cell receptor beta chain is described in this entry. With 60 Vbeta and 13 Jbeta primers, the PCR was carried out. Method: immunoSEQ multiplex PCR; TCRdb's copy keeps in-frame clones and lacks some. The data show 150,000 to 200,000 clones, nearly 80% seen once. Germline V gene data show CDR1 as LNHDA and CDR2 as SQIVND (reference sequence). The CDR3 runs to 17 residues. Trimming left V 5 bases short and J 6 bases short, with 24 bases between. The data belong to a study of cytomegalovirus exposure and HLA in healthy donors. About the research overall: The Caucasian-associated ancestry cluster held roughly 81% of over 350 genotyped donors.

The chain has TRBV19 and TRBJ2-3, with D possibly being TRBD2 (6 bases). What was sequenced was PBMCs. The sequence derives from a young woman in good health and CMV-seropositive. In DNA form, the CDR3 reads TGTGCCAGTAGTTTCCCGGGTAGCGGTTCCCCTTTGGATACGCAGTATTTT. Residues: CASSFPGSGSPLDTQYF.